The 15 T cell receptor beta chains below all came from one sample that was sequenced in a study of T-cell memory formation after mild COVID-19. Each CDR3 protein gets one entry after TCRdb re-called the 5' RACE reads with MiXCR. Of some 180,000 distinct CDR3 sequences in the sample, 13% were seen once. Input material: PBMCs or a T cell subset sorted from them (not recorded which). These receptors were taken from a man between 18 and 35 years old who had mild COVID-19 (a few samples of this study predate the infection). Cell type and time point are not known.

V and J are TRBV5-1 and TRBJ1-4; a possible D gene is TRBD1 (6 bases). Germline V CDR1 and CDR2: SGHRS, YFSETQ. V lost 5 bases, J lost 6 bases, and 14 bases lay in between. CDR3 length: 14 residues. CDR3 bases: TGCGCCAGCAGAGTGGTCAGGGGCGATGAAAAACTGTTTTTT. This sequence encodes CASRVVRGDEKLFF.

A few counts support this clonotype. The rearrangement joins TRBV7-3 to TRBJ2-3, with D perhaps matching TRBD2 (5 bases). V lost 5 bases, J lost 6 bases, and 15 bases lay in between. Germline V CDR1 and CDR2: SGHTA, FQGTGA. This CDR3 comprises 14 residues. CDR3 in amino acids: CASSPSGRKDTQYF. CDR3 DNA sequence: TGTGCCAGCAGCCCGAGCGGAAGAAAGGATACGCAGTATTTT. Full variable domain (rest looked up from reference TRBV7-3 and TRBJ2-3): GAGVSQTPSNKVTEKGKYVELRCDPISGHTALYWYRQSLGQGPEFLIYFQGTGAADDSGLPNDRFFAVRPEGSVSTLKIQRTERGDSAVYLCASSPSGRKDTQYFGPGTRLTVL.

This clonotype was seen a handful of times. The rearrangement links TRBV20-1 to TRBJ2-5, with D perhaps TRBD1 (6 bases). Germline V gene lookup returns CDR1 DFQATT and CDR2 SNEGSKA (reference sequence). The CDR3 consists of 14 residues. V was pared by 4 bases and J by 5 bases, with 17 bases between. CDR3 amino acids: CSATRRGSGETQYF. The CDR3 DNA reads as TGCAGTGCTACCCGCAGGGGTAGTGGGGAGACCCAGTACTTC.

V and J are TRBV2 and TRBJ2-3; no clear D. The CDR3 covers 16 residues. CDR1 SNHLY and CDR2 FYNNEI come from the germline V gene. V was shortened by 6 bases and J by 10 bases, with 26 bases between the two germline ends. This CDR3 is CASSARALTLWGPQYF. Here the CDR3 DNA reads TGTGCCAGCAGCGCAAGGGCCCTAACCCTCTGGGGTCCGCAGTATTTT. The full variable domain, completed using reference TRBV2 and TRBJ2-3, is EPEVTQTPSHQVTQMGQEVILRCVPISNHLYFYWYRQILGQKVEFLVSFYNNEISEKSEIFDDQFSVERPDGSNFTLKIRSTKLEDSAMYFCASSARALTLWGPQYFGPGTRLTVL.

The chain recombines TRBV30 with TRBJ1-6; D is perhaps TRBD1 (5 bases). Per the germline V gene, CDR1 is GTSNPN and CDR2 is SVGIG (reference sequence). The V end was cut by 3 bases, the J end by 8 bases, with 14 bases between. CDR3 length equals 14 residues. CDR3 loop: CAWRAEGWHSPLHF. The DNA for the CDR3 is TGTGCCTGGAGGGCGGAGGGGTGGCATTCACCCCTCCACTTT. The entire variable domain, with the rest obtained from reference TRBV30 and TRBJ1-6, is as follows: SQTIHQWPATLVQPVGSPLSLECTVEGTSNPNLYWYRQAAGRGLQLLFYSVGIGQISSEVPQNLSASRPQDRQFILSSKKLLLSDSGFYLCAWRAEGWHSPLHFGNGTRLTVT.

This clonotype showed up many times. The chain is built from TRBV4-3 and TRBJ1-2, with D unclear. V was shortened by 0 bases and J by 7 bases, with 6 bases between the two germline ends. Germline lookup yields CDR1 LGHNA and CDR2 YSLEER. The CDR3 runs to 12 residues. CDR3: CASSQDRGGYTF. The CDR3 nucleotides read TGCGCCAGCAGCCAAGATCGAGGTGGCTACACCTTC.

The sample holds a few counts of this clonotype. The genes are TRBV7-9 and TRBJ2-1, with a weak D call TRBD1 (6 bases). CDR1 and CDR2 (germline): SEHNR, FQNEAQ (reference sequence). This CDR3 has 15 amino acids. Trimming removed 5 bases at V and 5 bases at J, with 16 bases between. CDR3 loop: CASSHRGTKNNEQFF. CDR3 bases: TGTGCCAGCAGCCACCGAGGGACAAAAAACAATGAGCAGTTCTTC. The variable domain in full, with the rest retrieved from reference TRBV7-9 and TRBJ2-1, is DTGVSQNPRHKITKRGQNVTFRCDPISEHNRLYWYRQTLGQGPEFLTYFQNEAQLEKSRLLSDRFSAERPKGSFSTLEIQRTEQGDSAMYLCASSHRGTKNNEQFFGPGTRLTVL.

This sequence joins TRBV15 and TRBJ1-1; 10 bases are shared with TRBD1. Germline-derived CDR1 and CDR2 are LNHNV and YYDKDF (reference sequence). This CDR3 region has 16 residues. V lost 7 bases and J lost 0; bases outside the gene matches: 8. CDR3 loop: CATKPGQGIMNTEAFF. The CDR3 nucleotides are TGTGCCACCAAGCCGGGACAGGGGATCATGAACACTGAAGCTTTCTTT.

This clonotype was counted only a few times. The chain links TRBV5-1 to TRBJ2-2; D remains unclear. The germline V and J ends were trimmed by 1 base and 1 base, with 8 bases remaining between them. Looked up from germline, CDR1 is SGHRS and CDR2 is YFSETQ. The CDR3 is made up of 15 amino acids. CDR3 loop: CASSLTLQNTGELFF. In DNA form, the CDR3 reads TGCGCCAGCAGCTTGACGTTACAGAACACCGGGGAGCTGTTTTTT.

This clonotype came up a few times. The chain carries TRBV4-2 and TRBJ2-7, with D perhaps TRBD1 (6 bases). The germline CDR1 and CDR2 sequences are LGHNA and YNFKEQ. There are 14 residues in the CDR3. V was pared by 6 bases and J by 1 base, with 13 bases between. The CDR3 DNA is TGTGCCAGCAGTCCTGCAGGGGAATCCTACGAGCAGTACTTC. Protein sequence: CASSPAGESYEQYF.

This clonotype showed up just a few times. The rearrangement joins TRBV6-1 to TRBJ2-3; D may be TRBD1 (6 bases). The germline V and J ends were trimmed by 8 bases and 3 bases, with 18 bases remaining between them. Germline V gene data show CDR1 as MNHNS and CDR2 as SASEGT. This CDR3 spans 15 amino acids. The CDR3: CASDYRVPGTDTQYF. CDR3 DNA sequence: TGTGCCAGCGACTACAGGGTCCCCGGAACAGATACGCAGTATTTT.

This chain links TRBV6-2 or TRBV6-3 with TRBJ2-3, with a tentative D call TRBD2 (5 bases). The CDR3 consists of 14 residues. Trimming removed 2 bases from V and 5 bases from J, with 11 bases in between. Per germline, CDR1 MNHEY and CDR2 SVGEGT. CDR3 nucleotides: TGTGCCAGCAGTTACCCCCCCCGGGGAGATACGCAGTATTTT. Amino acid sequence: CASSYPPRGDTQYF.

This chain uses TRBV4-3 with TRBJ1-5; no clear D. The CDR3 sequence is 13 residues long. From germline, CDR1 is LGHNA and CDR2 YSLEER. Trimming stripped 1 base from V and 7 bases from J, with 8 bases between. The CDR3 DNA reads as TGCGCCAGCAGCCAAGTAAATAGCCAGCCCCAGCATTTT. Amino acid sequence: CASSQVNSQPQHF.

Only a few counts were recorded for this clonotype. V is TRBV7-2 and J is TRBJ2-7; a weak D match, TRBD2 (5 bases). The V end was cut by 4 bases, the J end by 6 bases, with 10 bases between. Germline V gene sequence: CDR1 SGHTA, CDR2 FQGNSA. This CDR3 contains 12 residues. Written as DNA, the CDR3 is TGTGCCAGCAGCTATGTAGCGTTCGAGCAGTACTTC. Its translation is CASSYVAFEQYF.

The sample holds many counts of this clonotype. The rearrangement uses TRBV4-3 and TRBJ2-3; D call uncertain. This CDR3 contains 12 residues. Trimming removed 0 bases from V and 8 bases from J, with 6 bases in between. CDR1 LGHNA and CDR2 YSLEER come from the germline V gene. CDR3 sequence: CASSQESGTQYF. In DNA, the CDR3 is TGCGCCAGCAGCCAAGAATCGGGTACGCAGTATTTT.